One and the same sample provided the 13 T cell receptor beta chains below, sequenced in a study of a mutant IDH1 vaccine in newly diagnosed glioma. The table came from immunoSEQ multiplex PCR; TCRdb's copy has only in-frame clones and leaves some out. Of some 61,000 clones listed, 80% to 90% are singletons. Documented time point: baseline, week 1 (first vaccination visit). The treatment here: pre-vaccination baseline after standard-of-care therapy. This material consisted of PBMCs, taken from a glioma patient treated with radiotherapy, temozolomide or both. The receptors stem from a man in his thirties or forties with glioma.

V usage is TRBV14 and J usage is TRBJ2-1; weak D call: TRBD1 (5 bases). The V gene's germline CDR1 is SGHDN and CDR2 FVKESK. Trimming stripped 4 bases from V and 5 bases from J, with 15 bases between. The CDR3 is made up of 15 amino acids. The CDR3 DNA follows: TGTGCCAGCAGCCCCTACAGGAGTCTTGACAATGAGCAGTTCTTC. This encodes CASSPYRSLDNEQFF. The full variable domain, its missing parts supplied by reference TRBV14 and TRBJ2-1, is EAGVTQFPSHSVIEKGQTVTLRCDPISGHDNLYWYRRVMGKEIKFLLHFVKESKQDESGMPNNRFLAERTGGTYSTLKVQPAELEDSGVYFCASSPYRSLDNEQFFGPGTRLTVL.

A few counts support this clone. This chain uses TRBV5-4 with TRBJ1-1; the D is unclear. The germline CDR1 and CDR2 sequences are SGHNT and YYREEE (reference sequence). This CDR3 contains 13 residues. Trimming cost V 0 bases and J 1 base, with 4 bases left between them. CDR3 residues: CASSLDWNTEAFF. CDR3 bases: TGTGCCAGCAGCTTGGACTGGAACACTGAAGCTTTCTTT.

The V and J genes are TRBV10-1 and TRBJ1-2; weak D call: TRBD1 (5 bases). V shed 6 bases and J shed 5 bases, with 10 bases lying between them. The CDR3 sequence is 12 residues long. Per germline, CDR1 WNHNN and CDR2 SYGVQD (reference sequence). CDR3 protein: CASSQTDYGYTF. The CDR3 DNA follows: TGCGCCAGCAGCCAGACAGATTATGGCTACACCTTC.

This clone was observed once. The gene calls are TRBV7-9 and TRBJ1-1; 8 bases map to TRBD1. Germline assignment: CDR1 SEHNR and CDR2 FQNEAQ (reference sequence). The ends lost 3 bases at V and 4 bases at J; junction bases unmatched: 7. The CDR3 totals 15 residues. The CDR3 reads CASSFSGGKGTEAFF. CDR3 coding DNA: TGTGCCAGCAGCTTCTCAGGGGGCAAGGGCACTGAAGCTTTCTTT.

The rearrangement uses TRBV13 and TRBJ2-5; D might be TRBD1 (5 bases). V dropped 4 bases and J dropped 4 bases, with 7 bases sitting between them. CDR1 is PRHDT, CDR2 FYEKMQ, per germline (reference sequence). The CDR3 has 12 residues. CDR3 amino acids: CASSSRGETQYF. The CDR3 bases are TGTGCCAGCAGCTCAAGGGGAGAGACCCAGTACTTC. The full variable domain, with the rest looked up from reference TRBV13 and TRBJ2-5, is AAGVIQSPRHLIKEKRETATLKCYPIPRHDTVYWYQQGPGQDPQFLISFYEKMQSDKGSIPDRFSAQQFSDYHSELNMSSLELGDSALYFCASSSRGETQYFGPGTRLLVL.

J is TRBJ1-5 and V is TRBV18; the D is unclear. With 5 bases removed from V and 3 bases from J, the gap between germline ends came to 8 bases. The CDR3 sequence is 13 residues long. Germline CDR1 is KGHSH and CDR2 is LQKENI. The CDR3 DNA reads TGTGCCAGCTCAGCCGGAAACAATCAGCCCCAGCATTTT. Its translation is CASSAGNNQPQHF.

This clone has a handful of counts. The chain is built from TRBV5-1 and TRBJ1-1; TRBD1 matches at 7 bases. Germline-derived CDR1 and CDR2 are SGHRS and YFSETQ. The J segment lost 2 bases and the V segment lost 9 bases, leaving 10 bases of the junction unmatched. The CDR3 covers 14 residues. This CDR3 is CATKRQGSNTEAFF. The CDR3 DNA reads TGCGCCACCAAAAGACAGGGATCAAACACTGAAGCTTTCTTT. Using reference TRBV5-1 and TRBJ1-1 for the parts outside the CDR3, the full variable domain is KAGVTQTPRYLIKTRGQQVTLSCSPISGHRSVSWYQQTPGQGLQFLFEYFSETQRNKGNFPGRFSGRQFSNSRSEMNVSTLELGDSALYLCATKRQGSNTEAFFGQGTRLTVV.

There are a few counts of this clone. The chain carries TRBV28 and TRBJ1-5; possibly TRBD1 for D (6 bases). In germline, CDR1 is MDHEN, CDR2 SYDVKM. The CDR3 is 15 residues long. The V gene lost 2 bases and the J gene lost 3 bases, with 11 bases spanning the gap. The CDR3 sequence is CASSLAGAFNQPQHF. As DNA, the CDR3 is TGTGCCAGCAGTTTAGCAGGGGCCTTCAATCAGCCCCAGCATTTT.

The V and J genes are TRBV19 and TRBJ1-5; no clear D gene. The CDR3 totals 15 residues. V was pared by 3 bases and J by 2 bases, with 11 bases between. CDR1 and CDR2 (germline): LNHDA, SQIVND (reference sequence). The CDR3 coding sequence is TGTGCCAGTAGTATCGGTCGGGCGGGCAATCAGCCCCAGCATTTT. As protein: CASSIGRAGNQPQHF.

This sequence joins TRBV19 and TRBJ2-7, with 10 nucleotides matching TRBD1. In germline, CDR1 is LNHDA, CDR2 SQIVND (reference sequence). The CDR3 runs to 13 residues. Trimming at V came to 7 bases and at J to 4 bases, leaving 4 bases not matched to a gene. Written as DNA, the CDR3 is TGTGCCAGTAAGGGGACAGGGGAATACGAGCAGTACTTC. It codes for CASKGTGEYEQYF.

V gene TRBV2 combines with J gene TRBJ1-5; possibly TRBD1 for D (6 bases). Between the trimmed V and J ends, which lost 7 bases and 0 bases, there was a span of 10 bases. CDR1 and CDR2 (germline): SNHLY, FYNNEI. CDR3 length: 14 residues. DNA for the CDR3: TGTGCCAGCACAGGGGTGTATAGCAATCAGCCCCAGCATTTT. Translating it yields CASTGVYSNQPQHF.

The chain has TRBV6-6 and TRBJ1-3, with no clear D. Germline V gene lookup returns CDR1 MNHNY and CDR2 SVGAGI (reference sequence). The CDR3 extends over 14 amino acids. Trimming left V 7 bases short and J 3 bases short, with 13 bases between. As DNA, the CDR3 is TGTGCCAGCAAAGAACAGAGACTTGGAAACACCATATATTTT. This encodes CASKEQRLGNTIYF.

V usage is TRBV6-1 and J usage is TRBJ1-6; 9 bases align to TRBD1. The germline CDR1 and CDR2 sequences are MNHNS and SASEGT. This CDR3 spans 16 amino acids. J gave up 9 bases and V 1 base, and 7 bases lay outside the gene matches. The CDR3 DNA reads TGTGCCAGCAGTGAAGGTGGGAGGACAGGGGTTTCACCCCTCCACTTT. Residues: CASSEGGRTGVSPLHF.